The source of this T cell receptor (beta chain) is a study of T cells after yellow fever vaccination. Study-level results: Only a small proportion of the clonotypes turned up in both the CD4 and the CD8 compartments, likely arising from convergent recombination.

TCRdb reprocessed the 5' RACE reads via MiXCR and lists one record per CDR3 protein. The table records 200,000 to 250,000 distinct CDR3 sequences, less than 3.5% of them present only once. V lost 0 bases and J lost 8; bases outside the gene matches: 12. Germline values: CDR1 DFQATT, CDR2 SNEGSKA (reference sequence). This CDR3 contains 15 residues. This clonotype was picked up many times. Its antigen is not known. This chain joins TRBV20-1 and TRBJ1-2; 7 positions match TRBD1. This sequence originates from a man between 18 and 29 years old who received the YFV17D yellow fever vaccine. The starting material was CD4+ T cells sorted from PBMCs, obtained 10 days after the yellow fever booster vaccination. The chain's CDR3 is CSARELRQGRRGYTF. As DNA, the CDR3 is TGCAGTGCTAGAGAGCTTAGACAGGGTAGGCGCGGCTACACCTTC.